These T cell receptor beta chains were read from a single sample in a study of cytomegalovirus exposure and HLA in healthy donors. TCRdb's table, derived via immunoSEQ multiplex PCR, lists solely in-frame clones and lacks some. This repertoire shows 120,000 or so clones, roughly four fifths found once; its top ten account for 3.6%. The sample consisted of PBMCs. Every receptor here comes from a woman aged 40 to 49 in good health and CMV-seropositive. The CDR3 runs from the conserved cysteine through the conserved F or W. The D gene is left open where the match is weak. Some rows have no size entry. The others give once, few or many, or a class for an expanded clone.

v_call: TRBV11-1; cdr3_length: 16; clone_size: .; j_call: TRBJ2-1; d_call: TRBD2; cdr3_nt: TGTGCCAGCAGCTCGATAATGACTAGCGGGAGCGATGAGCAGTTCTTC; cdr3_aa: CASSSIMTSGSDEQFF
v_call: TRBV7-9; cdr3_length: 15; clone_size: .; j_call: TRBJ2-7; d_call: TRBD1; cdr3_nt: TGTTCCAGCAGCACCCAGACAGGGGGCCCCTACGAGCAGTACTTC; cdr3_aa: CSSSTQTGGPYEQYF
v_call: TRBV7-2; cdr3_length: 14; clone_size: .; j_call: TRBJ2-2; d_call: TRBD1; cdr3_nt: TGTGCCAGCAGCACCCGACAGGGGAACGGGGAGCTGTTTTTT; cdr3_aa: CASSTRQGNGELFF
v_call: TRBV19; cdr3_length: 15; clone_size: once; j_call: TRBJ1-4; d_call: TRBD1; cdr3_nt: TGTGCCAGTAGTCCTCACTGGGGACAGACGATAAAACTGTTTTTT; cdr3_aa: CASSPHWGQTIKLFF
v_call: TRBV29-1; cdr3_length: 12; clone_size: few; j_call: TRBJ1-1; d_call: .; cdr3_nt: TGCAGCGTTTCAGCGACGAACACTGAAGCTTTCTTT; cdr3_aa: CSVSATNTEAFF
v_call: TRBV28; cdr3_length: 15; clone_size: .; j_call: TRBJ2-2; d_call: TRBD2; cdr3_nt: TGTGCCAGCAGTTGGCTAGCGGGAGTGGTCGGGGAGCTGTTTTTT; cdr3_aa: CASSWLAGVVGELFF
v_call: TRBV30; cdr3_length: 16; clone_size: .; j_call: TRBJ2-5; d_call: TRBD1; cdr3_nt: TGTGCCTGGAGTGGAGGACAGGGGAGGTATCGAGAGACCCAGTACTTC; cdr3_aa: CAWSGGQGRYRETQYF
v_call: TRBV18; cdr3_length: 16; clone_size: .; j_call: TRBJ2-2; d_call: .; cdr3_nt: TGTGCCAGCTCACCGGTAGTGACAGCGAACACCGGGGAGCTGTTTTTT; cdr3_aa: CASSPVVTANTGELFF
v_call: TRBV25-1; cdr3_length: 11; clone_size: .; j_call: TRBJ1-1; d_call: .; cdr3_nt: TGTGCCACCTCATTAACGGGGGAAGCTTTCTTT; cdr3_aa: CATSLTGEAFF
v_call: TRBV4-1; cdr3_length: 15; clone_size: .; j_call: TRBJ1-4; d_call: .; cdr3_nt: TGTGCCAGCAGCCAAGCTACAGGCGACTTAGAAAAACTGTTTTTT; cdr3_aa: CASSQATGDLEKLFF
v_call: TRBV4-3; cdr3_length: 14; clone_size: .; j_call: TRBJ1-1; d_call: TRBD1; cdr3_nt: TGCGCCAGCAGTAGACAGGGAGGAAACACTGAAGCTTTCTTT; cdr3_aa: CASSRQGGNTEAFF